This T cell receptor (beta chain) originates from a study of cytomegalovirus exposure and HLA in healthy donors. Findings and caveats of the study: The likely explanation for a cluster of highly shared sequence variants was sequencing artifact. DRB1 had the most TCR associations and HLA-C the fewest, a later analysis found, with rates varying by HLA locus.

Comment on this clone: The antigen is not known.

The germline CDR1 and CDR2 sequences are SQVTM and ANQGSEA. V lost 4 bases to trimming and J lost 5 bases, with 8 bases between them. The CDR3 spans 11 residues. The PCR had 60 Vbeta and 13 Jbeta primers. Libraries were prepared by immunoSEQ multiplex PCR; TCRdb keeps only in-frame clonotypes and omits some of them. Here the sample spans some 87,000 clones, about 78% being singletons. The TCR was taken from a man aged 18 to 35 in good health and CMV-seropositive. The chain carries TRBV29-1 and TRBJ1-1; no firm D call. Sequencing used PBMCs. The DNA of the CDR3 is TGCAGCGTTGTAGCACTAACTGAAGCTTTCTTT. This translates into CSVVALTEAFF.